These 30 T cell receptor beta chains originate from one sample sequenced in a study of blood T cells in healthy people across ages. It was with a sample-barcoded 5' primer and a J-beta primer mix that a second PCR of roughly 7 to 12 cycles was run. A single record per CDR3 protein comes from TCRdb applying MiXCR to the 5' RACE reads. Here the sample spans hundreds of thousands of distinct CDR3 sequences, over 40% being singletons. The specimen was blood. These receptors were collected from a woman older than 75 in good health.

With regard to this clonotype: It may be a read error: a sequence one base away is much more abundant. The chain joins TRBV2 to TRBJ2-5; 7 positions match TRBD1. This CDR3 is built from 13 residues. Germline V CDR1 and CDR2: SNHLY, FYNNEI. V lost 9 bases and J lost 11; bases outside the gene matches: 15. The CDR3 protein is CASRDSPYNEQYF. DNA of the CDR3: TGTGCCAGTAGGGACAGCCCCTACAATGAGCAGTACTTC.

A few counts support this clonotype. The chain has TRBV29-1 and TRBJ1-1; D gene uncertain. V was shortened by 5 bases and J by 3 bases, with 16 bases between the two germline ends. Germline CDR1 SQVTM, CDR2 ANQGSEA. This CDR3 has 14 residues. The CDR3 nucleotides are TGCAGCGTTCTCCGGGCTCCGAGGGACACTGAAGCTTTCTTT. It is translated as CSVLRAPRDTEAFF.

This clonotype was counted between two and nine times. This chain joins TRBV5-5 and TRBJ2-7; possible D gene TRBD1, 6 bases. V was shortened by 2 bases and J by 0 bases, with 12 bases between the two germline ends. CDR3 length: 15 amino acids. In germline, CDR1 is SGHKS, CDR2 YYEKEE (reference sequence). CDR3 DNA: TGTGCCAGCAGCTTCTTACAGGGTAACTCCTACGAGCAGTACTTC. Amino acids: CASSFLQGNSYEQYF.

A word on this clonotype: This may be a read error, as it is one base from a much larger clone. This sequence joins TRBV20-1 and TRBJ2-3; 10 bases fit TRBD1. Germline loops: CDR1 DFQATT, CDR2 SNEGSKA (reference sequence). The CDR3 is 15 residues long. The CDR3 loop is CSARSRDRGPDTRYF. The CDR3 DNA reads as TGCAGTGCTAGATCACGGGACAGGGGCCCAGATACGCGGTATTTT.

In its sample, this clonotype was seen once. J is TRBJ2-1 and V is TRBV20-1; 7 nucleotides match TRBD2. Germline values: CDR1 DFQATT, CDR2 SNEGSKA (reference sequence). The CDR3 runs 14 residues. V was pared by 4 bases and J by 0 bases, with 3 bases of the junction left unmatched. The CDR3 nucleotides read TGCAGTGCTAAACCGGGGGGCTCCTACAATGAGCAGTTCTTC. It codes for CSAKPGGSYNEQFF.

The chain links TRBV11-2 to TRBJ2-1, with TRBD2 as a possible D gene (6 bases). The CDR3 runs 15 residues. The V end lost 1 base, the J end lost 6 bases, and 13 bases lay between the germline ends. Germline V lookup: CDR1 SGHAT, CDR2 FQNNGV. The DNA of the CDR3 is TGTGCCAGCAGCTTAGTGGCCGGGGGTGTCAATGAGCAGTTCTTC. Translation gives CASSLVAGGVNEQFF.

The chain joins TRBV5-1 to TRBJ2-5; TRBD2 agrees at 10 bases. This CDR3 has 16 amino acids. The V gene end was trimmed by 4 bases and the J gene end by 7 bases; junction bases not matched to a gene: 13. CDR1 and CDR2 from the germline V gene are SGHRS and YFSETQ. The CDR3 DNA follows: TGCGCCAGCAGCGCCTGCGCAGCGGGAGGGCCCGGGACCCAGTACTTC. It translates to CASSACAAGGPGTQYF. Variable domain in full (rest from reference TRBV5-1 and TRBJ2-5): KAGVTQTPRYLIKTRGQQVTLSCSPISGHRSVSWYQQTPGQGLQFLFEYFSETQRNKGNFPGRFSGRQFSNSRSEMNVSTLELGDSALYLCASSACAAGGPGTQYFGPGTRLLVL.

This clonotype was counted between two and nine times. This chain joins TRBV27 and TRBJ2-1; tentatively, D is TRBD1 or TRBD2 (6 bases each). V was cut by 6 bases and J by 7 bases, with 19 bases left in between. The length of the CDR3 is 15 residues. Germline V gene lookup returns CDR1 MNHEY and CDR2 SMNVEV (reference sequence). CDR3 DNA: TGTGCCAGCAGCCATTCCGGGGGACATTTTAATGAGCAGTTCTTC. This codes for CASSHSGGHFNEQFF.

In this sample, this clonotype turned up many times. The CDR3 region is CASSLELAGEGETQYF. The CDR3 DNA sequence: TGCGCCAGCAGCTTGGAACTAGCGGGAGAGGGAGAGACCCAGTACTTC. This rearrangement joins TRBV5-1 to TRBJ2-5; 11 nucleotides line up with TRBD2. This CDR3 is 16 amino acids long. The germline CDR1 and CDR2 sequences are SGHRS and YFSETQ. Trimming took 0 bases from V and 4 from J; bases not matched to a gene: 5.

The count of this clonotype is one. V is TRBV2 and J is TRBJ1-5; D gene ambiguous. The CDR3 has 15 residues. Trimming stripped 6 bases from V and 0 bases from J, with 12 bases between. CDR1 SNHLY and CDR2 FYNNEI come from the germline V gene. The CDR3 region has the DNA TGTGCCAGCAGCATCGGACGTAATAGCAATCAGCCCCAGCATTTT. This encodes CASSIGRNSNQPQHF.

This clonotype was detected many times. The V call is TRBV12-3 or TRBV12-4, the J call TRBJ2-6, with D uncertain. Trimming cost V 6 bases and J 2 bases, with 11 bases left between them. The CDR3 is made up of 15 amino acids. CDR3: CASSSRLPGANVLTF. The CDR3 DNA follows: TGTGCCAGCAGCTCCCGTCTACCTGGGGCCAACGTCCTGACTTTC.

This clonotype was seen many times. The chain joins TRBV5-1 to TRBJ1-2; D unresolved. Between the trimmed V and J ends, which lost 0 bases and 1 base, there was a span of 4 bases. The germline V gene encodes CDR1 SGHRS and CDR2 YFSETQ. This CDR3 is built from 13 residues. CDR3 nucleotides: TGCGCCAGCAGCTTGGGGTTTAACTATGGCTACACCTTC. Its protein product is CASSLGFNYGYTF.

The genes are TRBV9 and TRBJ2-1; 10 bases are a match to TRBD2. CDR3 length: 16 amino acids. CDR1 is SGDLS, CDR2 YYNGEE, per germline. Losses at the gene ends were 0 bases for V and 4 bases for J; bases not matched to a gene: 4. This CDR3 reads CASSVGSGGGYNEQFF. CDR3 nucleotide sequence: TGTGCCAGCAGCGTAGGGAGCGGGGGGGGTTACAATGAGCAGTTCTTC.

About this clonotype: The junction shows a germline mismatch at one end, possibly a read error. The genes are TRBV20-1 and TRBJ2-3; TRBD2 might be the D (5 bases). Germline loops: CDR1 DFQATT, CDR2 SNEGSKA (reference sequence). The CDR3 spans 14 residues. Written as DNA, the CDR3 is TGCAGTGCTGGAGATCGGACTTATATAGATACGCAGTATTTT. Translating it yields CSAGDRTYIDTQYF.

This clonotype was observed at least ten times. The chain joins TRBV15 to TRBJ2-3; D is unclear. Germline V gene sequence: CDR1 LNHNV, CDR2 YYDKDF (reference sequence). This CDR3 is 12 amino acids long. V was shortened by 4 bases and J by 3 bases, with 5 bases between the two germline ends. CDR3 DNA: TGTGCCACCAGCACCAGTACAGATACGCAGTATTTT. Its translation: CATSTSTDTQYF.

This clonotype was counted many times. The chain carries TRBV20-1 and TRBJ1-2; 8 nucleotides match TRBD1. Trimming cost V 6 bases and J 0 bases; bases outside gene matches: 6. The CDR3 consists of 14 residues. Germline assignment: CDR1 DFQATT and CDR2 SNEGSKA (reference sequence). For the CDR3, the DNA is TGCAGTGCAGGACAGGGAGATACTAACTATGGCTACACCTTC. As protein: CSAGQGDTNYGYTF.

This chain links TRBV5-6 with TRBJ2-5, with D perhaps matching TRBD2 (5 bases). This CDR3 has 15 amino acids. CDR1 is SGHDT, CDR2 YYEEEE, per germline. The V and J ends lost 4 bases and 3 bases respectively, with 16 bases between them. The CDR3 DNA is TGTGCCAGCAGCCCCCGACGGTTCGGGGAAGAGACCCAGTACTTC. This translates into CASSPRRFGEETQYF.

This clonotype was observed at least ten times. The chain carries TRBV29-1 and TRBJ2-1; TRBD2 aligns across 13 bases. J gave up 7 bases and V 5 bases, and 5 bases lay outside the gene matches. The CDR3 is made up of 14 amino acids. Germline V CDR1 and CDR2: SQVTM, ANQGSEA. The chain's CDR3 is CSVFGLAGVNEQFF. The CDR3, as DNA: TGCAGCGTTTTTGGACTAGCGGGGGTAAATGAGCAGTTCTTC.

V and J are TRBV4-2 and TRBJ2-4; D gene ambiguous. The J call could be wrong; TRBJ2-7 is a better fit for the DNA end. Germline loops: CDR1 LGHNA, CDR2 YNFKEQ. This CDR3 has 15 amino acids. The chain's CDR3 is CASSQERSDSYEQYF. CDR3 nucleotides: TGTGCCAGCAGCCAAGAACGGTCGGACTCCTACGAGCAGTACTTC.

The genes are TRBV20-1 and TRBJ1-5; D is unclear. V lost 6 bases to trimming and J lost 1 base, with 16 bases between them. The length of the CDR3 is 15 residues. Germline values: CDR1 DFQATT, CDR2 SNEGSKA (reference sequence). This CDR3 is CSALSGQTSNQPQHF. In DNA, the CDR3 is TGCAGTGCCCTTTCAGGCCAGACGAGCAATCAGCCCCAGCATTTT.

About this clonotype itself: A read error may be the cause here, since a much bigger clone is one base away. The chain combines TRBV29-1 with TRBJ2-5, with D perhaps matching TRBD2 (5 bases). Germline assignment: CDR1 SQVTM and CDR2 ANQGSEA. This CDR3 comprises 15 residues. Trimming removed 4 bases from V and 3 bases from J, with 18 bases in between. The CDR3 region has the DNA TGCAGCGTTGGATGGTCGGGGTCCTTAAAAGAGACCCAGTACTTC. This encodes CSVGWSGSLKETQYF.

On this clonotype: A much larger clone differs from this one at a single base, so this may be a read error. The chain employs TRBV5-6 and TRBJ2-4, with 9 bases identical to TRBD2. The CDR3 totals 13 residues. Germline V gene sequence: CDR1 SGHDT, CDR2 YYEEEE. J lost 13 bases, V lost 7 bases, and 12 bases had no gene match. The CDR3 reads CASCRLAEYGQYF. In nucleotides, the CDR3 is TGTGCCAGCTGTAGACTAGCGGAGTACGGGCAGTACTTC.

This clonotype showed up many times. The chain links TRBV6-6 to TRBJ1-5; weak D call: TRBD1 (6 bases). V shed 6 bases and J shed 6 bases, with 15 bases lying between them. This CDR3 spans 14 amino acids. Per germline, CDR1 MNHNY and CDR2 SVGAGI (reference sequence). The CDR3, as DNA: TGTGCCAGCAGCAACGGAGGGGGAGTTCAGCCCCAGCATTTT. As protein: CASSNGGGVQPQHF.

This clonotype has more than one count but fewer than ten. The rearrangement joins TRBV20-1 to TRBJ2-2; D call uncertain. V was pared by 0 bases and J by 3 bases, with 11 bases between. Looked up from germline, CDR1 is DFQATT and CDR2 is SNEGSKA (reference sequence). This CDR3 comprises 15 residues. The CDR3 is CSARDDGDYTGELFF. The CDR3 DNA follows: TGCAGTGCTAGAGATGATGGGGATTACACCGGGGAGCTGTTTTTT.

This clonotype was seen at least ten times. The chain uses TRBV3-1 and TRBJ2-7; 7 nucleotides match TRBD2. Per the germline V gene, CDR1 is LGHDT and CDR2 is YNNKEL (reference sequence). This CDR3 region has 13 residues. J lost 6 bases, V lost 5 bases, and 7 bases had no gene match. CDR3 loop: CASSSRLAGEQYF. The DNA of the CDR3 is TGTGCCAGCAGCTCCCGACTAGCAGGCGAGCAGTACTTC.

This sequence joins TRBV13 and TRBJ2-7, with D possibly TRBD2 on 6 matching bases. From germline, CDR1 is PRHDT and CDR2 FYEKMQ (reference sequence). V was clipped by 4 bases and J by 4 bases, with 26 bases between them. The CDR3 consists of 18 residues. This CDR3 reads CASSSQTGTLMGEYEQYF. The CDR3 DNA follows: TGTGCCAGCAGCTCACAAACCGGGACTCTTATGGGGGAATACGAGCAGTACTTC.

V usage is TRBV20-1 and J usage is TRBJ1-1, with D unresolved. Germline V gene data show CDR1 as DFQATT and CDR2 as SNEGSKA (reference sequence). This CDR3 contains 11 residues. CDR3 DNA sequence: TGCAGGATTGTAGGGAACACTGAAGCTTTCTTT. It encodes CRIVGNTEAFF.

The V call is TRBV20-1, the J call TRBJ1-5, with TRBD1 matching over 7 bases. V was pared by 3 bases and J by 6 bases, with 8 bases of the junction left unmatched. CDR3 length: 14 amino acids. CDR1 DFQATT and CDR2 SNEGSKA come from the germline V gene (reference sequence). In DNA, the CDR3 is TGCAGTGCTAGGAGTGAGCAGGGGGGTCAGCCCCAGCATTTT. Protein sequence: CSARSEQGGQPQHF.

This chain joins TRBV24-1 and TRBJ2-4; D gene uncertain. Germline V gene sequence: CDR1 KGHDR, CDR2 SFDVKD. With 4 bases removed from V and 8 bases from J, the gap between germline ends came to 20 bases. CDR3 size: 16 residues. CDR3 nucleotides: TGTGCCACCAGTGACCCCAGTGGGCCATTTCGAGACATTCAGTACTTC. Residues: CATSDPSGPFRDIQYF.

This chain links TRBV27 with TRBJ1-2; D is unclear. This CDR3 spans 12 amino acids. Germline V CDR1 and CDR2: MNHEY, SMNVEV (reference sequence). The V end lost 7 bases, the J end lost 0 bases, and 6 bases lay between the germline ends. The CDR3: CASIDSNYGYTF. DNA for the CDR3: TGTGCCAGCATCGATTCTAACTATGGCTACACCTTC.